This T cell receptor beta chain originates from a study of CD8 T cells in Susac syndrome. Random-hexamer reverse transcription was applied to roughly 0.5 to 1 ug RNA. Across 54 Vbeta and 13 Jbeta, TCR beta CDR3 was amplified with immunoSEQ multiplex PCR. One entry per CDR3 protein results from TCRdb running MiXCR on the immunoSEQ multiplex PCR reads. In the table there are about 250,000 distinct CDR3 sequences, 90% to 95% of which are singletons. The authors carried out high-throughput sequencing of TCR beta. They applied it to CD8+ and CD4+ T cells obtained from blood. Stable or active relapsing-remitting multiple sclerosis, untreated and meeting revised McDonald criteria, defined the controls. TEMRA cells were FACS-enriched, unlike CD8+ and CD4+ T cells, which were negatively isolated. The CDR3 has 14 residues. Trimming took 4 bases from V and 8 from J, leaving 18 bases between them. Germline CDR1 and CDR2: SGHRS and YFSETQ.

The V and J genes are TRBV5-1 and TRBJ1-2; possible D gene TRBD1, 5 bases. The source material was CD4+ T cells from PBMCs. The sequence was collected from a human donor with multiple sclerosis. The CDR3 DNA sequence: TGCGCCAGCAGCCCTCCAGGGAGACCTGAGGGCTACACCTTC. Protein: CASSPPGRPEGYTF.